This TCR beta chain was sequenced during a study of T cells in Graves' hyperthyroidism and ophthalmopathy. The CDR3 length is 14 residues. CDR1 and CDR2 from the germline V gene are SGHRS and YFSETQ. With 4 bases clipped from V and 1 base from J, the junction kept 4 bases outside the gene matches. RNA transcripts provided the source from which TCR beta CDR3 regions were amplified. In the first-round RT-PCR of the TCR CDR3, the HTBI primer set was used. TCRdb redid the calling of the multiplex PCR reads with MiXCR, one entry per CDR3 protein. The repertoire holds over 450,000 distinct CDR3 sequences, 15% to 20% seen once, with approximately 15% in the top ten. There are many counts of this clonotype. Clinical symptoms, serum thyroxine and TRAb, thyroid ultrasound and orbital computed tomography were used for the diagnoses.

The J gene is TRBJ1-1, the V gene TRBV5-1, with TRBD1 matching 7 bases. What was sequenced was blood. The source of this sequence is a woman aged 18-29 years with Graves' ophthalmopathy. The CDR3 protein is CASSVGQENTEAFF. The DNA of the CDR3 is TGCGCCAGCAGCGTCGGACAGGAGAACACTGAAGCTTTCTTT. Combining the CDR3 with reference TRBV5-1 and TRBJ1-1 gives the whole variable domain KAGVTQTPRYLIKTRGQQVTLSCSPISGHRSVSWYQQTPGQGLQFLFEYFSETQRNKGNFPGRFSGRQFSNSRSEMNVSTLELGDSALYLCASSVGQENTEAFFGQGTRLTVV.